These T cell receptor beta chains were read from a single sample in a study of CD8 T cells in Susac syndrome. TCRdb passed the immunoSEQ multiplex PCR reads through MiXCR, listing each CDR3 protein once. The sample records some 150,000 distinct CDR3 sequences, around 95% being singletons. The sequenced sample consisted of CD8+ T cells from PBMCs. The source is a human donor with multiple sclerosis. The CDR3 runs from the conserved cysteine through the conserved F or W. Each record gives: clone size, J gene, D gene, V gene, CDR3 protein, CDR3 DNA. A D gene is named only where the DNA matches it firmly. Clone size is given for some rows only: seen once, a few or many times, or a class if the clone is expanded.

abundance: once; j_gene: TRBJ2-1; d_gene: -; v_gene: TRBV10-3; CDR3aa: CAISERAETVNNEQFF; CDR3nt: TGTGCCATCAGTGAGCGAGCGGAGACCGTAAACAATGAGCAGTTCTTC
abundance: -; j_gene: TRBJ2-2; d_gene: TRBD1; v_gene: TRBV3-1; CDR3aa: CASSQVVRQGAANTGELFF; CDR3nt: TGTGCCAGCAGCCAAGTCGTCCGGCAGGGGGCCGCGAACACCGGGGAGCTGTTTTTT
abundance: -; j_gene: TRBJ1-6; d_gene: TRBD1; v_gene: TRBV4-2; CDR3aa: CASSQVWTVGGQGDHFNSPLHF; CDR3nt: TGTGCCAGCAGCCAAGTCTGGACGGTTGGGGGACAGGGGGATCACTTTAATTCACCCCTCCACTTT
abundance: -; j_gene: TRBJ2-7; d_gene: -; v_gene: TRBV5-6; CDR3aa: CASSPRPGGEQYF; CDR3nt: TGTGCCAGCAGTCCCAGGCCAGGAGGGGAGCAGTACTTC
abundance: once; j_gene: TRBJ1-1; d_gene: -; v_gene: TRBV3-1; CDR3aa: CASSPPQYGTEAFF; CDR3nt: TGTGCCAGCAGCCCCCCGCAATACGGAACTGAAGCTTTCTTT
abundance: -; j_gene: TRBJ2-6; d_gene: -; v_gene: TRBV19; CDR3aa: CASSKQGTGANVLTF; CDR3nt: TGTGCCAGTAGCAAGCAGGGAACCGGGGCCAACGTCCTGACTTTC
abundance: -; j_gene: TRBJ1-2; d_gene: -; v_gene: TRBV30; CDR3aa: CAWSESPDLNYGYTF; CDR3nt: TGTGCCTGGAGTGAGAGCCCTGACCTTAACTATGGCTACACCTTC
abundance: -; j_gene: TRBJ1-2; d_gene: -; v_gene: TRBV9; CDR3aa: CASSEPKEGRAYGYTF; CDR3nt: TGTGCCAGCAGCGAGCCCAAGGAGGGCAGGGCCTATGGCTACACCTTC
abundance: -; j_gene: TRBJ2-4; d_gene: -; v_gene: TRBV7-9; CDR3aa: CASSPAEHGAKNIQYF; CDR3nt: TGTGCCAGCAGCCCCGCGGAGCACGGGGCCAAAAACATTCAGTACTTC
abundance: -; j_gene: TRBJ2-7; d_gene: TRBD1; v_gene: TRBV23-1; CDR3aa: CASSRTGTGINYEQYF; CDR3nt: TGCGCCAGCAGTCGGACCGGGACAGGGATCAACTACGAGCAGTACTTC
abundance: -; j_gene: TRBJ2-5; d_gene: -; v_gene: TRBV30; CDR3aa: CAWSQGSQETQYF; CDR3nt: TGTGCCTGGAGCCAGGGGTCCCAAGAGACCCAGTACTTC
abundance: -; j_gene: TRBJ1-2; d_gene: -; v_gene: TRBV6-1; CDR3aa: CASSEPDSGLYYGYTF; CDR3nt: TGTGCCAGCAGTGAACCGGACAGCGGGCTCTACTATGGCTACACCTTC
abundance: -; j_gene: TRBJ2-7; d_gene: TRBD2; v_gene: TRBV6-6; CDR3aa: CASSYGLAGAYEQYF; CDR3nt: TGTGCCAGCAGTTACGGCCTAGCGGGGGCCTACGAGCAGTACTTC
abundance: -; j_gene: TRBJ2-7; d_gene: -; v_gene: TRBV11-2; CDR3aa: CASSSRTAYEQYF; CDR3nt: TGTGCCAGCAGCTCCCGGACAGCCTACGAGCAGTACTTC
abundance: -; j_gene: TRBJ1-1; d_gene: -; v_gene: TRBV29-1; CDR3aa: CSVQPMNTEAFF; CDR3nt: TGCAGCGTTCAGCCAATGAACACTGAAGCTTTCTTT
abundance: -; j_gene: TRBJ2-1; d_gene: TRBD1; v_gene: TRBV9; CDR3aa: CASSYRDRFLDEQFF; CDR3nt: TGTGCCAGCAGCTACCGGGACAGGTTTTTGGATGAGCAGTTCTTC
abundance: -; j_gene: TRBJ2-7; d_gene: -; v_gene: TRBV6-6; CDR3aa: CASSSGLKYEQYF; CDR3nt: TGTGCCAGCAGTTCGGGACTTAAATACGAGCAGTACTTC
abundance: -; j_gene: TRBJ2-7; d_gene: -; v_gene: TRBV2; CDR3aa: CASSEARDYEQYF; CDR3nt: TGTGCCAGCAGTGAAGCGCGGGACTACGAGCAGTACTTC
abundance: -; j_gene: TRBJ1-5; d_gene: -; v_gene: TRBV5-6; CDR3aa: CASSLRVSNQPQHF; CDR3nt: TGTGCCAGCAGCTTGCGGGTTAGCAATCAGCCCCAGCATTTT
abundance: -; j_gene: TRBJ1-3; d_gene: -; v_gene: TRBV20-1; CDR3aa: CSARGEGMVSGNTIYF; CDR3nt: TGCAGTGCCAGGGGAGAAGGGATGGTCTCTGGAAACACCATATATTTT
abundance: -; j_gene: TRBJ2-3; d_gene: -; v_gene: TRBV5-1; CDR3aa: CASSPQKATDTQYF; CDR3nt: TGCGCCAGCAGCCCCCAGAAGGCCACAGATACGCAGTATTTT
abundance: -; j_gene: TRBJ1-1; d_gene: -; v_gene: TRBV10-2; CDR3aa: CASRAGIEAFF; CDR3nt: TGCGCCAGCAGAGCCGGGATTGAAGCTTTCTTT
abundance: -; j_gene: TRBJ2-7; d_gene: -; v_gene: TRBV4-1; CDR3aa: CASSQEGGVSKEQYF; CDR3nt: TGCGCCAGCAGCCAAGAGGGGGGAGTGTCGAAAGAGCAGTACTTC
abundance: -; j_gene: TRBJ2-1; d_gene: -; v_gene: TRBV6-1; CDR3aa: CASTPGYNEQFF; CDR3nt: TGTGCCTCAACCCCGGGCTACAATGAGCAGTTCTTC
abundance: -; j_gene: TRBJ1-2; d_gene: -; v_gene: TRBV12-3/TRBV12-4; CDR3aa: CASSFLIREYGYTF; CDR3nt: TGTGCCAGCAGTTTTCTTATAAGGGAATATGGCTACACCTTC
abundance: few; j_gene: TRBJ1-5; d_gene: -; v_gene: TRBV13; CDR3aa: CASSLGRQPQHF; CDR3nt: TGTGCCAGCAGCTTAGGCCGTCAGCCCCAGCATTTT
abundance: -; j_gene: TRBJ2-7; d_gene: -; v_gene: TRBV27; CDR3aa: CASGIWGYEQYF; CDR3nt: TGTGCCAGCGGAATTTGGGGCTACGAGCAGTACTTC
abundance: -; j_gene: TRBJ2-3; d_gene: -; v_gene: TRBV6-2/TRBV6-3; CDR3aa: CASNPGSRRRTDTQYF; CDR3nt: TGTGCCAGCAACCCGGGATCAAGGAGGCGCACAGATACGCAGTATTTT
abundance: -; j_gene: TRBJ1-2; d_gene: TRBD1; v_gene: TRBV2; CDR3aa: CAGDRGFGYTF; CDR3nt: TGTGCCGGCGACAGGGGGTTTGGCTACACCTTC
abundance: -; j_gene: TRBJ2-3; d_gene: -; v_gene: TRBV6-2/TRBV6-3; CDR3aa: CATTNFDSFGDTQYF; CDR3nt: TGTGCCACCACGAACTTCGACAGCTTTGGGGATACGCAGTATTTT
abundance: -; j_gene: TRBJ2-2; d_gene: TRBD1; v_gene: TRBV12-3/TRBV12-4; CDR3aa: CASSSTGTTGELFF; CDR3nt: TGTGCCAGCAGTTCGACAGGGACGACCGGGGAGCTGTTTTTT
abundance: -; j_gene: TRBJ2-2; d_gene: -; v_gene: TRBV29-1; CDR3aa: CSAISGIDTGELFF; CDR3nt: TGCAGCGCTATTTCAGGGATAGACACCGGGGAGCTGTTTTTT
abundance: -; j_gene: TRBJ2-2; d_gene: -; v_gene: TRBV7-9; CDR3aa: CASSLSYPPAGELFF; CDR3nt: TGTGCCAGCAGCTTAAGTTACCCGCCCGCCGGGGAGCTGTTTTTT
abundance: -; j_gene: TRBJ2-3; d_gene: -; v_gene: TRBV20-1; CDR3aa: CSALGVGRWRTDTQYF; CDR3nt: TGCAGTGCCCTGGGGGTCGGGCGGTGGCGCACAGATACGCAGTATTTT
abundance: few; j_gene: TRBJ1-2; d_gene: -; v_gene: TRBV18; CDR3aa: CASSPLNGYTF; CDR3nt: TGTGCCAGCTCACCACTCAATGGCTACACCTTC
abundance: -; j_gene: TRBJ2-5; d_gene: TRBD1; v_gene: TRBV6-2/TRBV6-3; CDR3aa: CASSTPYRDRGVETQYF; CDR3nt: TGTGCCAGCAGCACTCCTTACCGGGACAGGGGTGTGGAGACCCAGTACTTC
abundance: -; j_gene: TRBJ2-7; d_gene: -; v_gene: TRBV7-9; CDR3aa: CASSSGGTAPYEQYF; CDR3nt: TGTGCCAGCAGCTCAGGGGGGACAGCTCCCTACGAGCAGTACTTC
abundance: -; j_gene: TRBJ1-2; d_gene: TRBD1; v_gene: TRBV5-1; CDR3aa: CASRQQGAGDYGYTF; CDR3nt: TGCGCCAGCAGACAACAGGGGGCAGGTGACTATGGCTACACCTTC
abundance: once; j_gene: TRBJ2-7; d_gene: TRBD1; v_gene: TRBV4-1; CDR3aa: CASSQGTGYVYEQYF; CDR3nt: TGCGCCAGCAGCCAGGGGACAGGCTACGTCTACGAGCAGTACTTC
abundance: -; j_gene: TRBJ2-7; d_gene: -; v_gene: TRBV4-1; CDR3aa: CASSQAHGTYYEQYF; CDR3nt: TGCGCCAGCAGCCAAGCCCATGGGACCTACTACGAGCAGTACTTC
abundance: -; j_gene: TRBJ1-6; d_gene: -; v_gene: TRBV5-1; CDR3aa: CASRVVRWSPLHF; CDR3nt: TGCGCCAGCAGGGTGGTACGGTGGTCACCCCTCCACTTT
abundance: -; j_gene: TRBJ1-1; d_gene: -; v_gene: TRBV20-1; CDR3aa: CSARGTGGSAFGNAEAFF; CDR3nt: TGCAGTGCTAGGGGCACTGGGGGATCTGCTTTCGGGAACGCTGAAGCTTTCTTT
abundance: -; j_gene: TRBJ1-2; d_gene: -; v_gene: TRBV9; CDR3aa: CASSVVGRAGDGYTF; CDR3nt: TGTGCCAGCAGCGTAGTTGGCAGGGCCGGGGATGGCTACACCTTC
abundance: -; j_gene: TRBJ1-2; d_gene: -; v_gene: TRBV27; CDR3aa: CASSANRGDRYGYTF; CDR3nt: TGTGCCAGCAGTGCCAACCGGGGGGACCGATATGGCTACACCTTC
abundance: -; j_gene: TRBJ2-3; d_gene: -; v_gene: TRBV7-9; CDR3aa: CASHPRDTQYF; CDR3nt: TGTGCCAGCCACCCCCGGGATACGCAGTATTTT
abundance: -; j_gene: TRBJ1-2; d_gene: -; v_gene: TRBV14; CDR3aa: CASSQDASQIYGYTF; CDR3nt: TGTGCCAGCAGCCAAGATGCCAGTCAGATCTATGGCTACACCTTC
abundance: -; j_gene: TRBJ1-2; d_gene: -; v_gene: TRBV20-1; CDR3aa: CSARDPTAEGYGYTF; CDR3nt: TGCAGTGCTAGAGATCCCACAGCAGAAGGCTATGGCTACACCTTC
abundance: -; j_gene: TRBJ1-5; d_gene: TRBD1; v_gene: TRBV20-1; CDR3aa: CSGGQGRYSNQPQHF; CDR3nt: TGCAGTGGGGGACAGGGAAGGTATAGCAATCAGCCCCAGCATTTT
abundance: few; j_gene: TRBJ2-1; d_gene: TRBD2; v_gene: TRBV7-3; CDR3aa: CASSRGDRKYNEQFF; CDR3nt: TGTGCCAGCAGCCGGGGGGACCGTAAATACAATGAGCAGTTCTTC
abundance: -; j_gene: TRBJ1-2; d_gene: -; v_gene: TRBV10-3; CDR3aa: CAISEGTAEGYTF; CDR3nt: TGTGCCATCAGTGAAGGGACCGCAGAAGGCTACACCTTC
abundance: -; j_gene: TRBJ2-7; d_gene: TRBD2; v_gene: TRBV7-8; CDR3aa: CASSLAGSGGANYEQYF; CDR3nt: TGTGCCAGCAGCTTAGCGGGCAGCGGGGGAGCAAACTACGAGCAGTACTTC
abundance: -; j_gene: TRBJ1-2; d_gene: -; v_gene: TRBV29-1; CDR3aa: CSVVPEGPYGYTF; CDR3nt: TGCAGCGTTGTGCCCGAGGGCCCCTATGGCTACACCTTC
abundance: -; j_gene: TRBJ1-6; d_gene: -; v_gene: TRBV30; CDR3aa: CAWSAPSRYNSPLHF; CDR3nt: TGTGCCTGGAGTGCCCCCAGCAGGTACAATTCACCCCTCCACTTT
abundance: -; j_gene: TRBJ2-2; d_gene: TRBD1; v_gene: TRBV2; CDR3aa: CASSEGRTGGPANTGELFF; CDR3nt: TGTGCCAGCAGTGAGGGGCGGACAGGGGGACCCGCGAACACCGGGGAGCTGTTTTTT
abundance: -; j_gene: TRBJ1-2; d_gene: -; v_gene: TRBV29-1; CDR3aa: CSVRVRDYGYTF; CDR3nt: TGCAGCGTCCGAGTGAGGGACTATGGCTACACCTTC